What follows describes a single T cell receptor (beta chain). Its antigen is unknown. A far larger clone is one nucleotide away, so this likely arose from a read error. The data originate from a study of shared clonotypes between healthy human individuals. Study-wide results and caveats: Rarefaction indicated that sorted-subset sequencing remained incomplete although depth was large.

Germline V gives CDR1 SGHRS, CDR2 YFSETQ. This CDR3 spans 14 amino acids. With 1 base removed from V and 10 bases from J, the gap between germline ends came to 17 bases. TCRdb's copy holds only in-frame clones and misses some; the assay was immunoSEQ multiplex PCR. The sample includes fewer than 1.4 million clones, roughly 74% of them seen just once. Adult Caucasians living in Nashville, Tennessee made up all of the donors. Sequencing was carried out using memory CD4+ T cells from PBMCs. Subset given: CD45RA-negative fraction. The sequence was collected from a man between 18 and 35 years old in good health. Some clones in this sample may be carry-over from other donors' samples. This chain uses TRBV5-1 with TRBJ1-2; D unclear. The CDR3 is CASSLMGVNDDYTF. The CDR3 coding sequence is TGCGCCAGCAGCTTGATGGGTGTGAATGATGACTACACCTTC.